A single sample gave rise to the 3 T cell receptor beta chains below, sequenced in a study of blood T cell repertoires in COVID-19. Libraries were prepared by immunoSEQ multiplex PCR; TCRdb keeps only in-frame clonotypes and omits some of them. The data show 270,000 or so clones, approximately 77% seen once. Sequences were obtained from peripheral blood. These TCRs come from a woman between 18 and 29 years old with acute or convalescent COVID-19.

This chain's CDR3 is CASSLGVLAGGPRTGELFF. DNA for the CDR3: TGCGCCAGCAGCTTGGGAGTTCTAGCGGGAGGGCCGAGGACCGGGGAGCTGTTTTTT. The V and J genes are TRBV5-1 and TRBJ2-2, with TRBD2 matching 12 bases. Germline V lookup: CDR1 SGHRS, CDR2 YFSETQ. The V segment lost 0 bases and the J segment 5 bases; nucleotides outside the gene matches: 11. The CDR3 has 19 amino acids.

This clone has a single count. The chain combines TRBV29-1 with TRBJ2-7, with 11 bases identical to TRBD1. This CDR3 has 12 residues. CDR1 is SQVTM and CDR2 is ANQGSEA in the germline V gene. V was pared by 7 bases and J by 5 bases, with 4 bases of the junction left unmatched. The CDR3 DNA sequence: TGCAGCGCCGGACAGGGGGCCCACGAGCAGTACTTC. This encodes CSAGQGAHEQYF.

This rearrangement joins TRBV4-3 to TRBJ2-7; possible D gene TRBD1, 6 bases. The CDR3 runs 15 residues. Germline lookup yields CDR1 LGHNA and CDR2 YSLEER. Between the trimmed V and J ends, which lost 1 base and 4 bases, there was a span of 14 bases. The CDR3, as DNA: TGCGCCAGCAGCCAAGCAAGACAGGAAGTATACGAGCAGTACTTC. Its protein is CASSQARQEVYEQYF.